The clone carrying this TCR beta chain was observed a handful of times. Its matching antigen is unknown. Germline CDR1 is LNHDA and CDR2 is SQIVND (reference sequence). Trimming removed 5 bases at V and 3 bases at J, with 11 bases between. CDR3 length: 13 amino acids. This sample is part of a study of CD8+ T cells in alopecia areata. Study-wide context: Twice daily, treated patients received 5 to 10 mg of oral tofacitinib. The study gave tofacitinib for 6 to 18 months, then 6 months off drug.

Findings and limits, study-wide: In lesional scalp, particularly from alopecia totalis/universalis, clonality was higher than in normal scalp. There were also resident alphabeta T cells of normal skin sequenced in scalp samples.

RNA was isolated and reverse transcribed to cDNA, the sequencing template. Clones were read by immunoSEQ multiplex PCR, and TCRdb kept only the in-frame ones, dropping some. In the table there are roughly 75,000 clones, roughly 57% of which are singletons. The V and J genes are TRBV19 and TRBJ2-7, with D perhaps matching TRBD1 or TRBD2 (5 bases each). The receptor's source is a human donor with alopecia areata. Material: CD8+ T cells sorted from blood, obtained at week 0. The CDR3 DNA is TGTGCCAGTAGTGCCGGGACGGTCTACGAGCAGTACTTC. Its protein product is CASSAGTVYEQYF. The variable domain in full, with the rest retrieved from reference TRBV19 and TRBJ2-7, is DGGITQSPKYLFRKEGQNVTLSCEQNLNHDAMYWYRQDPGQGLRLIYYSQIVNDFQKGDIAEGYSVSREKKESFPLTVTSAQKNPTAFYLCASSAGTVYEQYFGPGTRLTVT.